This TCR beta chain was retrieved from a study of blood T cell repertoires in COVID-19. Per the study methods: Nucleated cell number was recorded as an estimate derived from reference gene primer amplification. Profiled with immunoSEQ multiplex PCR; TCRdb holds only in-frame clones, not every one. V, J and clone size reflect that table, while D and trimming were determined from the DNA. The repertoire consists of roughly 87,000 clones, with 70% to 85% occurring once and the leading ten covering just over 3%. This CDR3 is built from 13 residues. The germline V gene has CDR1 MNHNY and CDR2 SVGAGI (reference sequence). Trimming cost V 6 bases and J 3 bases; bases outside gene matches: 3.

This sequence originates from a woman older than 75 with COVID-19, enrolled during active disease. V usage is TRBV6-6 and J usage is TRBJ1-1; 8 positions match TRBD1. The sequenced sample consisted of peripheral blood. CDR3 sequence (DNA): TGTGCCAGCAGGGGGACAGGCTACACTGAAGCTTTCTTT. Translated, it gives CASRGTGYTEAFF.